This entry describes one T cell receptor beta chain. What it binds is not known. This sample was included in a study of cytomegalovirus exposure and HLA in healthy donors. The study's findings and limits: Later on, a genetic analysis was performed. It linked a missense variant in DCLRE1C with V- and J-gene trimming of TCR beta.

The PCR used 60 Vbeta and 13 Jbeta primers. Measured with immunoSEQ multiplex PCR; TCRdb has only the in-frame clones, and not every one. This table has 110,000 to 150,000 clones, around 80% appearing once. The CDR3 is 15 amino acids. Trimming removed 1 base from V and 8 bases from J; junction bases left unmatched: 4. From germline, CDR1 is SGHVS and CDR2 FNYEAQ. Each donor was nominally healthy when sampled (though unrecorded immune exposures were likely). Sequencing was carried out using PBMCs. The TCR originated in a man between 18 and 35 years old in good health and CMV-seropositive. V and J are TRBV7-6 and TRBJ1-5; TRBD1 aligns across 11 bases. In DNA, the CDR3 is TGTGCCAGCAGCTTAGTGGGACAGGGGGATGAGCCCCAGCATTTT. It encodes CASSLVGQGDEPQHF.